This TCR beta chain comes out of a study of shared clonotypes between healthy human individuals. Turning to the study itself: The people who gave samples were a couple of women and a few men aged 18 to 49.

The run depth of the assay was deep. Assay used: immunoSEQ multiplex PCR; TCRdb lists only in-frame clones, some missing. The sample has 2 million to 3 million clones, 93% seen once. Worth noting for this clone: Its antigen is still unknown.

General study results and limits: The small donor group covered limited genetic and exposure diversity.

Germline V lookup: CDR1 SGHNT, CDR2 YYREEE (reference sequence). The trim removed 4 bases at V and 4 bases at J, leaving 18 bases unmatched. The CDR3 runs to 18 residues. Sequencing was performed on naive CD4+ T cells from PBMCs. Subset denoted: CD45RA+ positively selected. The TCR sequence derives from a man between 18 and 29 years old in good health. Some clones in this sample may be carry-over from other donors' samples. The V gene is TRBV5-4, the J gene TRBJ2-3; 7 bases match TRBD2. The CDR3 is CASSHRPASAAGADTQYF. CDR3 DNA: TGTGCCAGCAGCCACCGACCCGCCTCGGCGGCGGGGGCAGATACGCAGTATTTT. The full variable domain, completed using reference TRBV5-4 and TRBJ2-3, is ETGVTQSPTHLIKTRGQQVTLRCSSQSGHNTVSWYQQALGQGPQFIFQYYREEENGRGNFPPRFSGLQFPNYSSELNVNALELDDSALYLCASSHRPASAAGADTQYFGPGTRLTVL.